Given below is one TCR beta chain in context. The entry originates in a study of blood T cell repertoires in COVID-19. Data came from immunoSEQ multiplex PCR; TCRdb stores just in-frame clones and leaves some out. The sample carries 200,000 to 250,000 clones, 65% to 80% recorded once. Germline-derived CDR1 and CDR2 are LNHDA and SQIVND (reference sequence). The CDR3 has 13 amino acids. V was pared by 6 bases and J by 9 bases, with 5 bases of the junction left unmatched. The receptor was derived from a woman in her thirties or forties with active or convalescent COVID-19. V and J are TRBV19 and TRBJ1-5, with 10 bases that match TRBD1. Sample: peripheral blood. As DNA, the CDR3 is TGTGCCAGTAGCGGGGACAGGGGACCGCCCCAGCATTTT. This encodes CASSGDRGPPQHF.